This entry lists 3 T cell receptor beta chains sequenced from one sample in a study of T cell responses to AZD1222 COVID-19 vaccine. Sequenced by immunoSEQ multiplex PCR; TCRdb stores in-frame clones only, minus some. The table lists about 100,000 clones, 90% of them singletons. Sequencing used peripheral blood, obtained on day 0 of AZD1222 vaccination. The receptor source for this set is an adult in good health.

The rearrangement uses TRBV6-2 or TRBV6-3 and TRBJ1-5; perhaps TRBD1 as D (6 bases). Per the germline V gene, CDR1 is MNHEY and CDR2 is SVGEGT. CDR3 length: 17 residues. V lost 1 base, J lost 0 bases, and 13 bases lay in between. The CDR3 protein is CASSYYRDTLSNQPQHF. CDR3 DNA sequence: TGTGCCAGCAGTTACTACCGGGACACCCTTAGCAATCAGCCCCAGCATTTT.

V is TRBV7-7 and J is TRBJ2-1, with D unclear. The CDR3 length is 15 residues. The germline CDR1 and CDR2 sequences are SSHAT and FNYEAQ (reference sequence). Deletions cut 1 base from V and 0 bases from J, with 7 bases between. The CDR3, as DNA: TGTGCCAGCAGCTTAGGTCTAGTCTCCTACAATGAGCAGTTCTTC. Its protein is CASSLGLVSYNEQFF.

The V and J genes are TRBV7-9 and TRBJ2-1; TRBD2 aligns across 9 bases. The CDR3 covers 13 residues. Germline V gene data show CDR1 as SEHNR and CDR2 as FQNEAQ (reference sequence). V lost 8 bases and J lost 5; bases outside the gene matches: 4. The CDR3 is CASLAGTHNEQFF. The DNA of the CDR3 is TGTGCCAGCCTAGCGGGGACCCACAATGAGCAGTTCTTC.